Listed here is a single TCR beta chain. Its target is unknown. The data derive from a study of blood T cells in healthy people across ages. Findings of the study overall: Higher diversity, along with more naive CD4+ cells, distinguished long-lived donors from aged donors. Changes seen in expanded clonotypes were possibly confounded by donor CMV status left unknown. Per million T cells, TCR beta diversity dropped about linearly as age rose.

Through a sample-barcoded 5' primer and a J-beta primer mix, a second PCR was run for 7 to 11 cycles. Each CDR3 protein is one row after TCRdb ran MiXCR on the 5' RACE reads. The data hold around 1,600,000 distinct CDR3 sequences, with around 40% observed a single time. The length of the CDR3 is 16 residues. The TCR sequence derives from a young woman in good health. The chain joins TRBV12-3 or TRBV12-4 to TRBJ2-1; TRBD1 is a possible D gene (5 bases). Matching the DNA end better, TRBJ2-7 makes the J call doubtful. Sequencing was done on a sample of blood. The CDR3 sequence: CASSLSQGTAYNEQYF. CDR3 coding DNA: TGTGCCAGCAGTTTATCGCAGGGAACCGCCTACAATGAGCAGTACTTC.